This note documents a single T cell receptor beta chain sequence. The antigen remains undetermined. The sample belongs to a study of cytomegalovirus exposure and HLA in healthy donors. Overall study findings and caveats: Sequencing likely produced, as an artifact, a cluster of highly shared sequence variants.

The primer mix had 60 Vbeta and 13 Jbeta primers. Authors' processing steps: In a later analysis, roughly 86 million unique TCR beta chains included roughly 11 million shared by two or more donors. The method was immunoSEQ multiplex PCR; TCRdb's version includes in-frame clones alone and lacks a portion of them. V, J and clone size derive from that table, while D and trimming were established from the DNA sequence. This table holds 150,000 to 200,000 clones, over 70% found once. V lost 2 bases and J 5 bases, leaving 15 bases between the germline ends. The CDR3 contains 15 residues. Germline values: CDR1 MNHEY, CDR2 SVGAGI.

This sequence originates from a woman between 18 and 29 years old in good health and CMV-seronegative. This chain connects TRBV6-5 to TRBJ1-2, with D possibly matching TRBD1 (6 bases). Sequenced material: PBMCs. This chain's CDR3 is CASSYTPSGHYGYTF. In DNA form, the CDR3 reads TGTGCCAGCAGTTACACCCCGTCGGGACATTATGGCTACACCTTC.